This T cell receptor (beta chain) was found in a study of blood T cell repertoires in COVID-19. This clone was detected once. This table comes from immunoSEQ multiplex PCR, and its TCRdb copy is limited to in-frame clones, with some not included. In the table there are roughly 73,000 clones, around 70% of which are singletons. Sequencing was performed on peripheral blood. The receptor's source is an older man with acute or convalescent COVID-19.

The CDR3 region is CASSQISGMETQYF. Here the CDR3 DNA reads TGTGCCAGCAGCCAAATTAGCGGGATGGAGACCCAGTACTTC. V usage is TRBV11-2 and J usage is TRBJ2-5; 8 nucleotides agree with TRBD2. This CDR3 region has 14 residues. CDR1 is SGHAT, CDR2 FQNNGV, per germline. The junction had 7 bases not matched to a gene; V was cut back by 5 bases and J by 5 bases.